These 8 T cell receptor beta chains share one sample of origin, sequenced in a study of response to subunit inactivated influenza vaccine. TCRdb analysed the RT-PCR reads with MiXCR anew, one entry per CDR3 protein. This sample has some 500,000 distinct CDR3 sequences, with about an eighth found just once. The source was PBMCs from blood, collected more than 35 days after vaccination. All receptors derive from a man aged 45-60 years who received an inactivated influenza vaccine.

This clonotype was found many times. The chain joins TRBV5-1 to TRBJ2-2; D tentatively reads TRBD1 or TRBD2 (5 bases each). Looked up from germline, CDR1 is SGHRS and CDR2 is YFSETQ. The length of the CDR3 is 14 residues. V was pared by 4 bases and J by 4 bases, with 11 bases between. CDR3 sequence reads: CASSEGWSTGELFF. CDR3 nucleotide sequence: TGCGCCAGCAGCGAGGGGTGGAGCACCGGGGAGCTGTTTTTT.

This clonotype was seen more than once but under ten times. V and J are TRBV12-3 or TRBV12-4 and TRBJ1-1; D not resolved. V shed 3 bases and J shed 5 bases, with 10 bases lying between them. CDR3 length: 13 amino acids. CDR3 sequence: CASSLWDRTEAFF. CDR3 in DNA: TGTGCCAGCAGTTTGTGGGATAGGACTGAAGCTTTCTTT.

This clonotype was picked up many times. The rearrangement links TRBV6-5 to TRBJ2-3; D gene ambiguous. Deletions cut 1 base from V and 0 bases from J, with 5 bases between. The CDR3 loop spans 14 amino acids. Germline V lookup: CDR1 MNHEY, CDR2 SVGAGI. The CDR3: CASSYLSSTDTQYF. The CDR3 bases are TGTGCCAGCAGTTACTTGTCCAGCACAGATACGCAGTATTTT.

This clonotype was observed a handful of times. The V and J genes are TRBV29-1 and TRBJ2-1; D possibly corresponds to TRBD1 (5 bases). This CDR3 has 16 amino acids. The V end lost 8 bases, the J end lost 5 bases, and 25 bases lay between the germline ends. The germline V gene has CDR1 SQVTM and CDR2 ANQGSEA. CDR3 DNA: TGCAGCCCCGGACAAGGGCCCCTTGCGGTCGACAATGAGCAGTTCTTC. Its protein is CSPGQGPLAVDNEQFF.

This clonotype was found many times. The chain joins TRBV29-1 to TRBJ2-6; D may be TRBD1 (6 bases). Deletions cut 7 bases from V and 2 bases from J, with 12 bases between. The CDR3 is 14 residues long. The germline gives CDR1 SQVTM, CDR2 ANQGSEA. The chain's CDR3 is CSAGQGPGANVLTF. The CDR3, as DNA: TGCAGCGCTGGGCAGGGGCCTGGGGCCAACGTCCTGACTTTC.

The chain employs TRBV6-1 and TRBJ1-1; D not certain. Germline values: CDR1 MNHNS, CDR2 SASEGT. V shed 7 bases and J shed 3 bases, with 12 bases lying between them. CDR3 length: 13 amino acids. The CDR3 region has the DNA TGTGCCAGCACCACGATTTGGGACACTGAAGCTTTCTTT. Its protein is CASTTIWDTEAFF.

This chain links TRBV6-2 or TRBV6-3 with TRBJ2-7, with TRBD2 identical over 8 bases. CDR1 is MNHEY and CDR2 is SVGEGT in the germline V gene. The CDR3 is made up of 14 amino acids. The V and J ends lost 9 bases and 1 base, in that order; junction bases with no gene match: 8. CDR3 DNA sequence: TGTGCCAGTTTTAACGCGGGAGGATCCTACGAGCAGTACTTC. The encoded protein is CASFNAGGSYEQYF.

This clonotype was seen a few times. V usage is TRBV12-3 or TRBV12-4 and J usage is TRBJ2-2; 8 nucleotides agree with TRBD2. The V and J ends lost 10 bases and 3 bases, in that order; junction bases with no gene match: 10. The CDR3 length is 15 residues. In nucleotides, the CDR3 is TGTGCCACCCACCCCGGGGGGGCCGACACCGGGGAGCTGTTTTTT. Its protein is CATHPGGADTGELFF.